This T cell receptor (beta chain) was sequenced for a study of CD8+CD57+ T cells in acquired aplastic anemia. Whole-study context: Each DNA sample taken from sorted CD4+ and CD8+ cells came to approximately 3.2 ug on average.

Whoever was chosen for sequencing had shown CD8+CD57+ cell expansion by flow cytometry. Every one of the patients had aplastic anemia (severe, acquired). Remarks on this clonotype: Its antigen is not identified.

V was cut by 5 bases and J by 11 bases, with 14 bases left in between. CDR1 SGDLS and CDR2 YYNGEE come from the germline V gene. This CDR3 contains 12 residues. The study profiled TCR beta VDJ and CDR3 using genomic DNA as template. TCRdb re-derived calls from the reads in MiXCR, one entry per CDR3 protein. The top ten hold 42% of the sample, which has 200,000 to 300,000 distinct CDR3 sequences, roughly 82% seen once. Study findings and constraints: Between patients and controls, approximately 29 CD8+ CDR3 sequences were found in common.

The V gene is TRBV9, the J gene TRBJ2-4; no definite D call. This TCR was sampled from a human donor with aplastic anemia. The sample was sorted CD4+, CD8+, or CD8+CD57+ T cells (not recorded which) from PBMCs. For the CDR3, the DNA is TGTGCCAGCAGAGGAGCTGGGCACCTTCAGTACTTC. It codes for CASRGAGHLQYF. Full variable domain (missing parts from reference TRBV9 and TRBJ2-4): DSGVTQTPKHLITATGQRVTLRCSPRSGDLSVYWYQQSLDQGLQFLIQYYNGEERAKGNILERFSAQQFPDLHSELNLSSLELGDSALYFCASRGAGHLQYFGAGTRLSVL.